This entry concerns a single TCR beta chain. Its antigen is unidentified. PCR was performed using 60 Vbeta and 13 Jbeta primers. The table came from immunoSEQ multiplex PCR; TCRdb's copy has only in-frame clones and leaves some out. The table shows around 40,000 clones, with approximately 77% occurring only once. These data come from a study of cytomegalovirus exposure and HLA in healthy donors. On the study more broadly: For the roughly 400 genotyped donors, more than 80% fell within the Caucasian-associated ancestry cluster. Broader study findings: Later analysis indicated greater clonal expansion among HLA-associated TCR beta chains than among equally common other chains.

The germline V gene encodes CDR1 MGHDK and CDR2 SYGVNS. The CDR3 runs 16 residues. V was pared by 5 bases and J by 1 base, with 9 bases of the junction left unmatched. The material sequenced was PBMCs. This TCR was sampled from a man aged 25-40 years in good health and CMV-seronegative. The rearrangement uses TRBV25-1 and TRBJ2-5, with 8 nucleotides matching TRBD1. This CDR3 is CASSRAQGALQETQYF. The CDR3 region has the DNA TGTGCCAGCAGTCGGGCGCAGGGGGCCCTCCAAGAGACCCAGTACTTC.